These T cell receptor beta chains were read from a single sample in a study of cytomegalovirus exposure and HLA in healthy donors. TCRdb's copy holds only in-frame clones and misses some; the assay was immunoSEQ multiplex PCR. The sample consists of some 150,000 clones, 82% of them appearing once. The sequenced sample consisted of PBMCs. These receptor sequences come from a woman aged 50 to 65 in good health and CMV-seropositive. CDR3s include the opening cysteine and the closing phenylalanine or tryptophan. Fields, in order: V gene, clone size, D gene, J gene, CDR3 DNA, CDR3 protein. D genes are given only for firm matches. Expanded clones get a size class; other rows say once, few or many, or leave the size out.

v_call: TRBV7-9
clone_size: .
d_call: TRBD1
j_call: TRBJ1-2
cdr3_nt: TGTGCCAGCAGCTTAGCTGCATCGACAGACAGGGGTGGCTACACCTTC
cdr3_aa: CASSLAASTDRGGYTF

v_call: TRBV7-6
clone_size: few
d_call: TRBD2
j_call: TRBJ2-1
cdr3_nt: TGTGCCAGCAGCCCGCACCCGACTAGCCAAAGCTCCTACAATGAGCAGTTCTTC
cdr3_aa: CASSPHPTSQSSYNEQFF

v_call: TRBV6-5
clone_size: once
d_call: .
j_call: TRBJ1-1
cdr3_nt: TGTGCCAGCAGTAAGACTGCGAACACTGAAGCTTTCTTT
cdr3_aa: CASSKTANTEAFF

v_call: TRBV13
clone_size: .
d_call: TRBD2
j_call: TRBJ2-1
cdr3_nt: TGTGCCAGCAGCTCTAGCGGGTCGAGCTCCTACAATGAGCAGTTCTTC
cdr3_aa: CASSSSGSSSYNEQFF

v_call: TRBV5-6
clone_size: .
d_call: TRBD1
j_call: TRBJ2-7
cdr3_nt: TGTGCCAGCAGCACTGGACAGGCCGAGCAGTACTTC
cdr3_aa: CASSTGQAEQYF

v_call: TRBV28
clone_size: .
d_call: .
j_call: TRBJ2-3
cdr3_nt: TGTGCCAGCAGTCGTCGGAATAGCCGCACAGATACGCAGTATTTT
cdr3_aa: CASSRRNSRTDTQYF

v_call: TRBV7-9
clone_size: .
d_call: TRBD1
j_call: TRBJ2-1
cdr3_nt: TGTGCCAGCAGCCCCGCAGACAGGGGGTACGGAAATGAGCAGTTCTTC
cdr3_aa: CASSPADRGYGNEQFF

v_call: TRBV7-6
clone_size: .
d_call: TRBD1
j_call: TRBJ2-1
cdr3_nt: TGTGCCAGCAGCTCACCCGGGACAGGGGATGAGCAGCTCTTC
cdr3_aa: CASSSPGTGDEQLF

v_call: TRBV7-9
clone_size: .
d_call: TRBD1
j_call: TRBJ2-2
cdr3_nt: TGTGCCAGCAGCTTATCCCACAGGGGGCAGAACACCGGGGAGCTGTTTTTT
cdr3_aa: CASSLSHRGQNTGELFF

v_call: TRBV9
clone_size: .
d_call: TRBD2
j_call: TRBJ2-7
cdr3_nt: TGTGCCAGCAGCGCCGAGGGTGGAGCGGGGAGGGACGAGCAGTACTTC
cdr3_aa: CASSAEGGAGRDEQYF

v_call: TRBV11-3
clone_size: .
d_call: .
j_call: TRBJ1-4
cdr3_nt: TGTGCCAGCAGCTTCCCCTTTACCAGTGAAAAACTGTTTTTT
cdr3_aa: CASSFPFTSEKLFF

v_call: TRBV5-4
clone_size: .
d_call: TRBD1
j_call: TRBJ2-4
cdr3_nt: TGTGCCAGCAGCTCCACAGGGGAGAGTACGGACTTC
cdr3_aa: CASSSTGESTDF

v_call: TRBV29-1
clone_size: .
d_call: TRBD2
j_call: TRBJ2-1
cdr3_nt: TGCAGCGTTCCCCCCCCTCAACGGACTAGCGCCCACGCTATCTACAATGAGCAGTTCTTC
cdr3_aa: CSVPPPQRTSAHAIYNEQFF

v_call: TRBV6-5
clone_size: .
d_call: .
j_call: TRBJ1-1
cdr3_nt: TGTGCCAGCAGTTACAGGAACACAGGGAATACTGAAGCTTTCTTT
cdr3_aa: CASSYRNTGNTEAFF

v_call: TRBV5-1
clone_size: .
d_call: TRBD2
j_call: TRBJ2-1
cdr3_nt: TGCGCCAGCAGCCTCAAACGGGGGGGGAGTAGCAATGAGCAGTTCTTC
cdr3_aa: CASSLKRGGSSNEQFF

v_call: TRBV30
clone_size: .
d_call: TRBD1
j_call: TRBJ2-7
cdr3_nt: TGTGCCTGGAGTCGACAGGGGGCTGGTTCCTACGAGCAGTACTTC
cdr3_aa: CAWSRQGAGSYEQYF

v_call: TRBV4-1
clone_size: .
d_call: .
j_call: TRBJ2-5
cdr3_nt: TGCGCCAGCAGCCTTACAGTCCCCCAAGAGACCCAGTACTTC
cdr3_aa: CASSLTVPQETQYF

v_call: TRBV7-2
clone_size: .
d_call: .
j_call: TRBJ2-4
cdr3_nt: TGTGCCAGCAGCTTAGCAGGGAATGCGGGCAAAAACATTCAGTACTTC
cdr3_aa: CASSLAGNAGKNIQYF

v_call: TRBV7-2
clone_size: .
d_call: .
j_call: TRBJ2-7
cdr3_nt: TGTGCCAGCAGCTTAAGGTGGAAGGGGTACGAGCAGTACTTC
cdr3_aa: CASSLRWKGYEQYF

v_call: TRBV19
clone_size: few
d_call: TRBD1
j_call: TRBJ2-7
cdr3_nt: TGTGCCAGTAGTCCCACGGGACAGGGAGATCAGTACTTC
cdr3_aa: CASSPTGQGDQYF

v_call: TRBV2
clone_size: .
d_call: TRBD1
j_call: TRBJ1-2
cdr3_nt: TGTGCCAGCACCGCCAGGGGGCAATCCTATGGCTACACCTTC
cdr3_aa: CASTARGQSYGYTF

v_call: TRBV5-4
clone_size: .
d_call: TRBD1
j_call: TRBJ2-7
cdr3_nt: TGTGCCAGCTCCTACAGGGGAACCTACGAGCAGTACTTC
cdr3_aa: CASSYRGTYEQYF

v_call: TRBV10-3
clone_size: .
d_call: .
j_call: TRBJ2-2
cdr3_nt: TGTGCCATCAGTGATAGCACCGGGGAGCTGTTTTTT
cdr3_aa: CAISDSTGELFF

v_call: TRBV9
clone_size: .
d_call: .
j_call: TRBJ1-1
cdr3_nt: TGTGCCAGCAGCGTAGGGTCGGGGGACCGTGAAGCTTTCTTT
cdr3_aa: CASSVGSGDREAFF

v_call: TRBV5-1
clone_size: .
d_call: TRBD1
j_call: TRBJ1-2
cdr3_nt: TGCGCCAGCAGCTCGCCGGGACAGAGAGGCTACACCTTC
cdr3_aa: CASSSPGQRGYTF